The entry that follows covers one T cell receptor (beta chain) sequence. Antigen: not known. Germline loops: CDR1 SEHNR, CDR2 FQNEAQ (reference sequence). This CDR3 is built from 14 residues. The data were taken from a study of T cell responses to AZD1222 COVID-19 vaccine. The assay was immunoSEQ multiplex PCR, and TCRdb's table has in-frame clones only and misses some. The sample table includes about 140,000 clones. Study-wide results and limits: CD4 TCRs associated with vaccination spanned spike, dominating at 160-218 and 743-854. Clonal diversity was possibly underestimated; the donors were predominantly white British and more often female.

The chain recombines TRBV7-9 with TRBJ2-5; D is unclear. Near its end, the DNA agrees better with TRBJ2-7, so the J call may be wrong. The origin of this receptor is an adult in good health. The material sequenced was peripheral blood. CDR3 DNA sequence: TGTGCCAGCAGCTTTTTGGACGCCTCCTACGAGCAGTACTTC. Its translation: CASSFLDASYEQYF.